The next 25 T cell receptor beta chains were all read from a single sample in a study of neurological immune-mediated disorders (dated by TCRdb to between 2019 and 2020). The protocol used for the library was 5' RACE. Sequencing took place on an Illumina HiSeq 2500. TCRdb passed the public sequencing reads through fastp at Q25 and MiXCR, retaining productive beta sequences. Rows are unified per CDR3 protein, each entry keeping the most common DNA and genes. The sample contains some 70,000 distinct CDR3 sequences, 3.5% to 5% of them found a single time. The ten largest account for about 6.9% of the sample. Sequencing input: PBMCs. These receptor sequences come from a young man with multiple sclerosis.

This clonotype was counted at least ten times. This sequence joins TRBV24-1 and TRBJ2-3; TRBD2 agrees at 7 bases. The length of the CDR3 is 18 residues. V lost 3 bases, J lost 0 bases, and 11 bases stayed unmatched. Germline loops: CDR1 KGHDR, CDR2 SFDVKD. For the CDR3, the DNA is TGTGCCACCAGTGATCCGGCCTTCAGCGGGACTAGCACAGATACGCAGTATTTT. Its translation: CATSDPAFSGTSTDTQYF.

This clonotype was recorded many times. V gene TRBV10-3 combines with J gene TRBJ2-1; 11 bases align to TRBD2. The CDR3 has 14 amino acids. Trimming took 7 bases from V and 5 from J; bases not matched to a gene: 4. Germline V gives CDR1 ENHRY, CDR2 SYGVKD. Here the CDR3 reads CAIKLAGGNNEQFF. CDR3 DNA: TGTGCCATCAAGCTAGCGGGGGGCAACAATGAGCAGTTCTTC.

The V call is TRBV20-1, the J call TRBJ2-3, with TRBD2 matching 16 bases. J was trimmed by 4 bases and V by 5 bases; bases with no gene match: 9. Germline assignment: CDR1 DFQATT and CDR2 SNEGSKA (reference sequence). The CDR3 is 17 residues long. CDR3 protein: CSAPGLAGGQGADTQYF. In DNA, the CDR3 is TGCAGTGCTCCGGGACTAGCGGGGGGGCAGGGGGCAGATACGCAGTATTTT.

This clonotype was seen at least ten times. The chain is built from TRBV20-1 and TRBJ1-1, with D perhaps matching TRBD1 (5 bases). CDR3 length equals 13 residues. The V end was cut by 0 bases, the J end by 1 base, with 6 bases between. Germline V gives CDR1 DFQATT, CDR2 SNEGSKA (reference sequence). In DNA form, the CDR3 reads TGCAGTGCTAGAGACAGGGAGAACACTGAAGCTTTCTTT. Amino acid sequence: CSARDRENTEAFF.

This clonotype has at least ten counts. The rearrangement uses TRBV9 and TRBJ1-2, with D maybe TRBD1 (6 bases). With 3 bases removed from V and 10 bases from J, the gap between germline ends came to 13 bases. This CDR3 region has 12 residues. CDR1 and CDR2 (germline): SGDLS, YYNGEE. The CDR3 nucleotides are TGTGCCAGCAGCGGCCACAGGGAGGTCTACACCTTC. It codes for CASSGHREVYTF.

This clonotype has at least ten counts. The J gene is TRBJ1-2, the V gene TRBV5-1; D perhaps matches TRBD1 (5 bases). The CDR3 has 15 residues. Germline V gene data show CDR1 as SGHRS and CDR2 as YFSETQ. V gave up 2 bases and J gave up 3 bases, with 14 bases separating them. The CDR3 DNA reads as TGCGCCAGCAGCTTACAACCGGACACGCACTATGGCTACACCTTC. It encodes CASSLQPDTHYGYTF.

There are many counts of this clonotype. The rearrangement joins TRBV12-3 or TRBV12-4 to TRBJ1-5; 10 nucleotides agree with TRBD1. J gave up 3 bases and V 6 bases, and 5 bases lay outside the gene matches. This CDR3 has 15 residues. CDR3 sequence (DNA): TGTGCCAGCAGAGCTGGACAGGGGGACAATCAGCCCCAGCATTTT. Translating gives CASRAGQGDNQPQHF.

This clonotype came up many times. The chain joins TRBV10-3 to TRBJ1-1, with 7 bases matching TRBD1. J lost 1 base, V lost 1 base, and 21 bases had no gene match. This CDR3 has 21 amino acids. Germline assignment: CDR1 ENHRY and CDR2 SYGVKD. The CDR3 bases are TGTGCCATCAGTGAGTATCTCCCTTATGGGACAGTTTACGAGGAGAACACTGAAGCTTTCTTT. Its protein is CAISEYLPYGTVYEENTEAFF.

At least ten counts were recorded for this clonotype. The chain uses TRBV7-9 and TRBJ2-3, with TRBD2 as a possible D gene (5 bases). Trimming removed 2 bases at V and 2 bases at J, with 11 bases between. Germline V gene sequence: CDR1 SEHNR, CDR2 FQNEAQ (reference sequence). This CDR3 is built from 15 residues. The chain's CDR3 is CASSLSSGVTDTQYF. Here the CDR3 DNA reads TGTGCCAGCAGCTTATCGAGCGGTGTCACAGATACGCAGTATTTT.

This clonotype was seen ten or more times. The CDR3: CASSPQGSANMNTEAFF. Written as DNA, the CDR3 is TGTGCCAGCAGTCCTCAGGGGTCCGCGAACATGAACACTGAAGCTTTCTTT. The genes are TRBV12-3 or TRBV12-4 and TRBJ1-1; tentatively, D is TRBD1 (6 bases). The CDR3 totals 17 residues. Trimming left V 5 bases short and J 0 bases short, with 19 bases between.

The chain carries TRBV10-3 and TRBJ2-5; 9 bases line up with TRBD2. The CDR3 loop spans 15 amino acids. Germline CDR1 and CDR2: ENHRY and SYGVKD. V dropped 3 bases and J dropped 3; count of bases not matched to a gene: 5. CDR3 DNA: TGTGCCATCAGTGACTTGACTAGCGGCAAAGAGACCCAGTACTTC. The encoded protein is CAISDLTSGKETQYF.

In this sample, this clonotype turned up many times. This sequence joins TRBV10-3 and TRBJ1-4, with D maybe TRBD1 (6 bases). From germline, CDR1 is ENHRY and CDR2 SYGVKD. The CDR3 totals 13 residues. V dropped 10 bases and J dropped 6 bases, with 15 bases sitting between them. The CDR3 sequence is CATQGPGDEKLFF. CDR3 sequence (DNA): TGTGCCACTCAGGGGCCCGGGGATGAAAAACTGTTTTTT.

This clonotype was counted ten times or more. The rearrangement joins TRBV14 to TRBJ2-2; D may be TRBD1 or TRBD2 (5 bases each). The CDR3 extends over 16 amino acids. The V and J ends lost 4 bases and 3 bases respectively, with 15 bases between them. From germline, CDR1 is SGHDN and CDR2 FVKESK. The CDR3 DNA sequence: TGTGCCAGCAGCCGAGCCATGAGGGGAGACACCGGGGAGCTGTTTTTT. Translating it yields CASSRAMRGDTGELFF.

This clonotype was detected only a few times. V gene TRBV24-1 combines with J gene TRBJ2-2; D could derive from TRBD1 or TRBD2 (6 bases each). V lost 6 bases to trimming and J lost 2 bases, with 9 bases between them. The germline CDR1 and CDR2 sequences are KGHDR and SFDVKD. The CDR3 totals 14 residues. The CDR3 protein is CATSRGPNTGELFF. The DNA of the CDR3 is TGTGCCACCAGTCGGGGGCCAAACACCGGGGAGCTGTTTTTT.

The chain uses TRBV27 and TRBJ2-3; D may be TRBD2 (6 bases). V was trimmed by 4 bases and J by 1 base, leaving 18 bases between them. The CDR3 spans 17 residues. Germline assignment: CDR1 MNHEY and CDR2 SMNVEV (reference sequence). CDR3 region: CASSSHPYSGGTDTQYF. CDR3 DNA sequence: TGTGCCAGCAGTTCCCATCCCTATAGCGGAGGCACAGATACGCAGTATTTT.

This clonotype was seen repeatedly, ten times or more. The genes are TRBV5-1 and TRBJ1-1; possible D gene TRBD1, 5 bases. Trimming took 0 bases from V and 6 from J, leaving 12 bases between them. Germline CDR1 SGHRS, CDR2 YFSETQ. The CDR3 totals 14 residues. The CDR3 region is CASSLDRGPSEAFF. CDR3 DNA: TGCGCCAGCAGCTTGGATCGGGGACCGTCTGAAGCTTTCTTT.

This clonotype was seen a handful of times. The genes are TRBV20-1 and TRBJ2-2; 7 nucleotides agree with TRBD2. The CDR3 length is 15 residues. CDR1 DFQATT and CDR2 SNEGSKA come from the germline V gene (reference sequence). The junction had 5 bases not matched to a gene; V was cut back by 2 bases and J by 2 bases. The CDR3 region is CSARSRLANTGELFF. The CDR3 DNA reads as TGCAGTGCTAGATCGAGACTAGCAAACACCGGGGAGCTGTTTTTT.

This clonotype has just a few counts. Relative to the germline gene, one junction end is altered; a read error may explain this. The chain uses TRBV4-1 and TRBJ1-5; D uncertain. CDR1 is MGHRA, CDR2 YSYEKL, per germline. This CDR3 comprises 12 residues. Written as DNA, the CDR3 is TGCGCCAGCAGCCAAACCGGTCAGCCCCAGAATTTT. This sequence encodes CASSQTGQPQNF.

Ten or more counts support this clonotype. The chain joins TRBV7-2 to TRBJ1-2, with 7 bases that match TRBD1. V shed 2 bases and J 6 bases; nucleotides not matched to a gene: 9. The CDR3 totals 15 residues. Germline V gives CDR1 SGHTA, CDR2 FQGNSA. Here the CDR3 DNA reads TGTGCCAGCAGCTTACGTTGGGACAGTAGTAATGGCTACACCTTC. Translated: CASSLRWDSSNGYTF.

This clonotype was observed at least ten times. V is TRBV27 and J is TRBJ2-2; 7 positions match TRBD2. The CDR3 is 13 residues long. With 7 bases clipped from V and 6 bases from J, the junction kept 5 bases outside the gene matches. Germline-derived CDR1 and CDR2 are MNHEY and SMNVEV (reference sequence). CDR3 nucleotide sequence: TGTGCCAGCATCTGGGGGAGGGCCGGGGAGCTGTTTTTT. Its translation is CASIWGRAGELFF.

This clonotype was detected ten times or more. The chain couples TRBV6-5 to TRBJ1-2; possibly TRBD1 for D (6 bases). Germline CDR1 MNHEY, CDR2 SVGAGI. The CDR3 extends over 15 amino acids. V lost 2 bases, J lost 0 bases, and 10 bases lay in between. The CDR3 coding sequence is TGTGCCAGCAGTTACGGGGGACACCCTAACTATGGCTACACCTTC. Protein product: CASSYGGHPNYGYTF.

This clonotype was detected only a few times. The genes are TRBV12-3 or TRBV12-4 and TRBJ2-4; weak D call: TRBD2 (5 bases). The V and J ends lost 5 bases and 4 bases respectively, with 6 bases between them. The CDR3 is made up of 12 amino acids. CDR3 DNA sequence: TGTGCCAGCAGTAGGAGGAAAAACATTCAGTACTTC. Amino acids: CASSRRKNIQYF.

This clonotype occurred many times. The J gene is TRBJ2-6, the V gene TRBV2; D gene unclear. There are 14 residues in the CDR3. With 7 bases removed from V and 2 bases from J, the gap between germline ends came to 9 bases. Germline V CDR1 and CDR2: SNHLY, FYNNEI. This CDR3 is CASTLRAGANVLTF. As DNA, the CDR3 is TGTGCCAGCACCCTACGAGCTGGGGCCAACGTCCTGACTTTC. The full variable domain, completed using reference TRBV2 and TRBJ2-6, is EPEVTQTPSHQVTQMGQEVILRCVPISNHLYFYWYRQILGQKVEFLVSFYNNEISEKSEIFDDQFSVERPDGSNFTLKIRSTKLEDSAMYFCASTLRAGANVLTFGAGSRLTVL.

The gene calls are TRBV29-1 and TRBJ2-1; D is perhaps TRBD2 (6 bases). V was clipped by 5 bases and J by 15 bases, with 38 bases between them. CDR1 SQVTM and CDR2 ANQGSEA come from the germline V gene. The CDR3 contains 18 residues. CDR3 residues: CSVRRPIKGQEGQPRWFF. Written as DNA, the CDR3 is TGCAGCGTTCGTCGACCGATTAAGGGTCAGGAGGGTCAGCCTCGTTGGTTCTTC.

The sample holds many counts of this clonotype. The CDR3 bases are TGTGCCAGCAGCAACTCGGGACAGGGACAACCCTGGTATGAGGGCTACACCTTC. Translated, it gives CASSNSGQGQPWYEGYTF. This sequence joins TRBV21-1 and TRBJ1-2; the table names TRBD1, a call not compared with the DNA. TRBV21-1 is annotated as a pseudogene. The CDR3 runs to 18 residues.